The 4 T cell receptor beta chains reported below all come from one sample, sequenced in a study of STAT5B mutations in CD4+ large granular lymphocyte leukemia. Libraries were prepared by immunoSEQ multiplex PCR; TCRdb keeps only in-frame clonotypes and omits some of them. The table shows around 28,000 clones, with more than 60% occurring only once. Sequenced material: CD4+ T cells from blood buffy coats. The receptors come from a human donor in good health.

The rearrangement links TRBV19 to TRBJ2-4; perhaps TRBD2 as D (5 bases). V lost 5 bases and J 3 bases, leaving 11 bases between the germline ends. Germline-derived CDR1 and CDR2 are LNHDA and SQIVND (reference sequence). This CDR3 comprises 14 residues. Here the CDR3 DNA reads TGTGCCAGTAGTCCATCGGACTTCAAAAACATTCAGTACTTC. Translated: CASSPSDFKNIQYF.

This sequence joins TRBV7-2 and TRBJ2-5, with D hard to call. From germline, CDR1 is SGHTA and CDR2 FQGNSA. The CDR3 runs to 14 residues. Trimming stripped 5 bases from V and 0 bases from J, with 10 bases between. CDR3 coding DNA: TGTGCCAGCAGCCGAGAGAAATACCAAGAGACCCAGTACTTC. Its translation: CASSREKYQETQYF. The full variable domain, in which reference TRBV7-2 and TRBJ2-5 provide the parts outside the CDR3, is GAGVSQSPSNKVTEKGKDVELRCDPISGHTALYWYRQSLGQGLEFLIYFQGNSAPDKSGLPSDRFSAERTGGSVSTLTIQRTQQEDSAVYLCASSREKYQETQYFGPGTRLLVL.

On this clone: Its ends do not fully match the called genes, so a read error is possible. The rearrangement joins TRBV28 to TRBJ1-1, with TRBD1 matching 8 bases. Germline V lookup: CDR1 MDHEN, CDR2 SYDVKM. This CDR3 is built from 13 residues. CDR3 residues: CASTRQGNPEAFF. The CDR3 coding sequence is TGTGCCAGCACACGACAGGGGAACCCTGAAGCTTTCTTT.

The sample holds a few counts of this clone. The chain is built from TRBV6-4 and TRBJ2-7, with D possibly being TRBD2 (6 bases). Trimming shortened V by 6 bases and J by 6 bases, and 18 bases separated the two germline ends. There are 14 residues in the CDR3. Germline values: CDR1 MRHNA, CDR2 SNTAGT. CDR3 DNA: TGTGCCAGCAGAGAGAAGTGGAGGGTGGGCGAGCAGTACGTC. Protein product: CASREKWRVGEQYV.